The 25 T cell receptor beta chains in this list originate from one sample, sequenced in a study of Graves' ophthalmopathy and Graves' hyperthyroidism. Amplification of TCR beta CDR3 regions used RNA transcripts. The library came from an HTBI-primed first-round RT-PCR and a second-round multiplex PCR. TCRdb used MiXCR to reprocess the multiplex PCR reads, holding one entry per CDR3 protein. Here the sample spans approximately 330,000 distinct CDR3 sequences, about 17% being singletons. Sequencing input: peripheral blood. These receptor sequences come from an adult man with Graves' ophthalmopathy.

This clonotype was seen many times. The chain combines TRBV20-1 with TRBJ2-5; 10 bases agree with TRBD2. The CDR3 is 19 residues long. V lost 5 bases, J lost 3 bases, and 21 bases stayed unmatched. Germline assignment: CDR1 DFQATT and CDR2 SNEGSKA (reference sequence). CDR3 sequence (DNA): TGCAGTGCTCACCCCCCATTAGCGGGGGGCCGCCGGACTAAAGAGACCCAGTACTTC. This translates into CSAHPPLAGGRRTKETQYF.

This clonotype has ten or more counts. The chain combines TRBV11-1 with TRBJ2-7; 7 bases agree with TRBD1. CDR1 and CDR2 (germline): SGHAT, FQDESV (reference sequence). Germline trimming cut 4 bases from V and 6 bases from J; bases unmatched to any gene: 9. The CDR3 covers 14 residues. The CDR3 loop reads CASSSGTEYPEQYF. CDR3 coding DNA: TGTGCCAGCAGCTCCGGGACAGAGTACCCCGAGCAGTACTTC.

This clonotype was seen many times. The chain has TRBV6-1 and TRBJ2-6, with no clear D. This CDR3 has 14 amino acids. V lost 7 bases to trimming and J lost 0 bases, with 7 bases between them. Germline lookup yields CDR1 MNHNS and CDR2 SASEGT. The CDR3 protein is CASMRFSGANVLTF. For the CDR3, the DNA is TGTGCCAGCATGAGGTTCTCTGGGGCCAACGTCCTGACTTTC.

This clonotype came up a few times. The genes are TRBV18 and TRBJ1-1; tentative D call: TRBD1 (5 bases). Germline assignment: CDR1 KGHSH and CDR2 LQKENI. This CDR3 has 17 amino acids. The V gene lost 3 bases and the J gene lost 3 bases, with 20 bases spanning the gap. CDR3 protein: CASSPFLIAGEDTEAFF. In DNA form, the CDR3 reads TGTGCCAGCTCACCTTTCTTAATCGCGGGGGAGGACACTGAAGCTTTCTTT.

At least ten counts were recorded for this clonotype. This chain uses TRBV20-1 with TRBJ1-5, with D tentatively TRBD1 (5 bases). Germline CDR1 reads DFQATT; CDR2 reads SNEGSKA (reference sequence). The CDR3 extends over 14 amino acids. The V gene lost 1 base and the J gene lost 6 bases, with 13 bases spanning the gap. In DNA form, the CDR3 reads TGCAGTGCTAGAGGGCGTCAGGGAGCTCAGCCCCAGCATTTT. It yields the protein CSARGRQGAQPQHF.

V and J are TRBV6-1 and TRBJ1-3; D call uncertain. With 5 bases removed from V and 0 bases from J, the gap between germline ends came to 11 bases. CDR1 and CDR2 (germline): MNHNS, SASEGT. CDR3 length: 15 residues. The DNA for the CDR3 is TGTGCCAGCAGTCCACCATGGCCCTCTGGAAACACCATATATTTT. It codes for CASSPPWPSGNTIYF.

This clonotype was counted ten times or more. The chain uses TRBV15 and TRBJ2-3; TRBD2 matches at 8 bases. CDR1 LNHNV and CDR2 YYDKDF come from the germline V gene (reference sequence). This CDR3 spans 16 amino acids. The V and J ends lost 0 bases and 2 bases, in that order; junction bases with no gene match: 4. This CDR3 is CATSRDPGGITDTQYF. The CDR3 DNA sequence: TGTGCCACCAGCAGAGATCCGGGAGGGATCACAGATACGCAGTATTTT. Full variable domain (rest looked up from reference TRBV15 and TRBJ2-3): DAMVIQNPRYQVTQFGKPVTLSCSQTLNHNVMYWYQQKSSQAPKLLFHYYDKDFNNEADTPDNFQSRRPNTSFCFLDIRSPGLGDTAMYLCATSRDPGGITDTQYFGPGTRLTVL.

The chain combines TRBV6-5 with TRBJ2-5; 8 bases are shared with TRBD1. The V and J ends lost 0 bases and 2 bases, in that order; junction bases with no gene match: 2. CDR1 MNHEY and CDR2 SVGAGI come from the germline V gene. The CDR3 spans 15 residues. The CDR3: CASSYSDREQETQYF. In nucleotides, the CDR3 is TGTGCCAGCAGTTACTCGGACAGGGAACAAGAGACCCAGTACTTC.

This clonotype was observed many times. The chain is built from TRBV19 and TRBJ1-2, with 7 nucleotides matching TRBD1. The V gene's germline CDR1 is LNHDA and CDR2 SQIVND (reference sequence). J gave up 2 bases and V 3 bases, and 0 bases lay outside the gene matches. CDR3 length equals 13 residues. The DNA of the CDR3 is TGTGCCAGTAGTATGGGACAGAACTATGGCTACACCTTC. Residues: CASSMGQNYGYTF.

In its sample, this clonotype was seen many times. The V gene is TRBV11-2, the J gene TRBJ1-3; no clear D. The CDR3 is 14 residues long. Germline lookup yields CDR1 SGHAT and CDR2 FQNNGV. Trimming pared 4 bases from V and 4 bases from J, leaving 11 bases between. CDR3 sequence: CASSSHSGGNTIYF. CDR3 DNA: TGTGCCAGCAGCTCCCACTCGGGGGGAAACACCATATATTTT.

This clonotype was seen at least ten times. V usage is TRBV7-8 and J usage is TRBJ2-2; 11 nucleotides align to TRBD1. Germline V gives CDR1 SGHVS, CDR2 FQNEAQ. CDR3 length: 16 residues. V trimming: 5 bases; J trimming: 2 bases; junction bases outside the gene matches: 4. CDR3 residues: CASSPRTGGNTGELFF. For the CDR3, the DNA is TGTGCCAGCAGCCCACGGACAGGGGGCAACACCGGGGAGCTGTTTTTT.

There are many counts of this clonotype. The V and J genes are TRBV19 and TRBJ1-1; TRBD1 might be the D (6 bases). The germline V and J ends were trimmed by 3 bases and 1 base, with 9 bases remaining between them. The germline V gene encodes CDR1 LNHDA and CDR2 SQIVND (reference sequence). The CDR3 consists of 14 residues. The CDR3 here is CASSIRGENTEAFF. CDR3 nucleotides: TGTGCCAGTAGTATCAGGGGAGAGAACACTGAAGCTTTCTTT.

This clonotype showed up many times. The chain is built from TRBV6-5 and TRBJ1-6; 7 nucleotides align to TRBD1. CDR3 length: 20 amino acids. Germline V gene lookup returns CDR1 MNHEY and CDR2 SVGAGI. V shed 2 bases and J 0 bases; nucleotides not matched to a gene: 13. The DNA of the CDR3 is TGTGCCAGCAGTTACGGAACCGGGACAGCCACGAGCTCCTATAATTCACCCCTCCACTTT. This sequence encodes CASSYGTGTATSSYNSPLHF.

The chain recombines TRBV7-2 with TRBJ2-5; no clear D gene. Germline CDR1 and CDR2: SGHTA and FQGNSA. The CDR3 sequence is 15 residues long. Trimming shortened V by 1 base and J by 5 bases, and 14 bases separated the two germline ends. CDR3 sequence reads: CASSLEVLVGETQYF. DNA for the CDR3: TGTGCCAGCAGCTTAGAGGTTCTAGTCGGTGAGACCCAGTACTTC.

This clonotype was seen many times. It may be a read error: a sequence one base away is much more abundant. The genes are TRBV12-3 or TRBV12-4 and TRBJ1-1, with no clear D. The CDR3 contains 14 residues. Here the CDR3 DNA reads TGTGCCAGCAGTTTCGTCCGAACGCACACTGTAGCTTTCTTT. Its translation: CASSFVRTHTVAFF.

This clonotype occurred many times. The rearrangement joins TRBV2 to TRBJ1-3; D is ambiguous. The CDR3 runs to 12 residues. With 7 bases removed from V and 0 bases from J, the gap between germline ends came to 4 bases. CDR1 SNHLY and CDR2 FYNNEI come from the germline V gene. CDR3 loop: CASIYSGNTIYF. The CDR3 nucleotides read TGTGCCAGCATCTACTCTGGAAACACCATATATTTT.

This clonotype was counted at least ten times. Here the CDR3 DNA reads TGCAGCGTTGCGTCTAGGGATGAGACCCAGTACTTC. Translated, it gives CSVASRDETQYF. This chain links TRBV29-1 with TRBJ2-5; D uncertain. The CDR3 spans 12 residues. Per the germline V gene, CDR1 is SQVTM and CDR2 is ANQGSEA. V shed 4 bases and J shed 5 bases, with 11 bases lying between them.

This clonotype was observed at least ten times. V gene TRBV5-1 combines with J gene TRBJ2-2; TRBD1 might be the D (5 bases). Germline assignment: CDR1 SGHRS and CDR2 YFSETQ. This CDR3 region has 15 residues. V lost 4 bases and J 0 bases, leaving 10 bases between the germline ends. This chain's CDR3 is CASSRGRANTGELFF. CDR3 bases: TGCGCCAGCAGCAGGGGTAGGGCGAACACCGGGGAGCTGTTTTTT.

The chain has TRBV7-2 and TRBJ2-7; D is possibly TRBD2 (5 bases). The CDR3 consists of 15 residues. Germline V gives CDR1 SGHTA, CDR2 FQGNSA. V dropped 6 bases and J dropped 2 bases, with 17 bases sitting between them. The CDR3 sequence is CASSQGLALTYEQYF. CDR3 in DNA: TGTGCCAGCAGTCAAGGGCTAGCTTTAACCTACGAGCAGTACTTC.

This clonotype came up many times. The V and J genes are TRBV6-1 and TRBJ1-1; perhaps TRBD1 as D (6 bases). CDR3 length equals 14 residues. In germline, CDR1 is MNHNS, CDR2 SASEGT. With 6 bases removed from V and 10 bases from J, the gap between germline ends came to 21 bases. The CDR3 DNA reads TGTGCCAGCAGGGACGGGGCAGGGGTATTTGGAGCTTTCTTT. This encodes CASRDGAGVFGAFF.

This clonotype was seen more than once but under ten times. This chain links TRBV18 with TRBJ2-7; 12 nucleotides agree with TRBD2. J gave up 3 bases and V 6 bases, and 9 bases lay outside the gene matches. The CDR3 contains 16 residues. The germline V gene has CDR1 KGHSH and CDR2 LQKENI. CDR3 amino acids: CASSPGLAGYYYEQYF. The CDR3 DNA follows: TGTGCCAGCTCCCCCGGACTAGCGGGATACTACTACGAGCAGTACTTC.

This clonotype has at least ten counts. The chain combines TRBV2 with TRBJ1-1, with 10 bases that match TRBD1. Per germline, CDR1 SNHLY and CDR2 FYNNEI. The CDR3 extends over 15 amino acids. V lost 7 bases and J lost 5; bases outside the gene matches: 10. CDR3 region: CASTETGGFFTEAFF. DNA for the CDR3: TGTGCCAGCACCGAGACAGGGGGCTTTTTTACTGAAGCTTTCTTT.

In this sample, this clonotype turned up many times. The chain combines TRBV19 with TRBJ2-7, with 9 bases identical to TRBD1. The ends lost 5 bases at V and 6 bases at J; junction bases unmatched: 11. The length of the CDR3 is 15 residues. Germline CDR1 and CDR2: LNHDA and SQIVND (reference sequence). CDR3 coding DNA: TGTGCCAGTAGTGCTACCGGGACAGGGAATAGCGAGCAGTACTTC. Amino acid sequence: CASSATGTGNSEQYF.

This chain connects TRBV3-1 to TRBJ2-7, with D tentatively TRBD1 or TRBD2 (7 bases each). Trimming stripped 2 bases from V and 0 bases from J, with 14 bases between. The germline V gene encodes CDR1 LGHDT and CDR2 YNNKEL (reference sequence). The CDR3 is 16 amino acids. The CDR3 loop is CASSQRAGQSSYEQYF. In DNA form, the CDR3 reads TGTGCCAGCAGCCAAAGAGCGGGACAGAGCTCCTACGAGCAGTACTTC.

Many counts were recorded for this clonotype. The chain employs TRBV19 and TRBJ1-5, with 7 nucleotides matching TRBD1. The V gene end was trimmed by 0 bases and the J gene end by 0 bases; junction bases not matched to a gene: 17. This CDR3 has 21 residues. Germline assignment: CDR1 LNHDA and CDR2 SQIVND (reference sequence). The CDR3 nucleotides read TGTGCCAGTAGTATAGATCCACGACCGATACAGGGGTCGGGTAGCAATCAGCCCCAGCATTTT. Protein sequence: CASSIDPRPIQGSGSNQPQHF.